This T cell receptor (beta chain) was profiled in a study of cytomegalovirus exposure and HLA in healthy donors. The study's findings and limits: A few CMV-associated chains were confirmed in vitro to be specific for CMV antigens.

PCR amplification relied on 60 Vbeta primers (plus 13 Jbeta primers). The protocol was immunoSEQ multiplex PCR, while the TCRdb copy is restricted to in-frame clones and leaves out a portion. The table has under 200,000 clones, 82% seen once. This CDR3 is 15 amino acids long. In germline, CDR1 is MNHEY, CDR2 SMNVEV (reference sequence). The V and J ends lost 1 base and 4 bases, in that order; junction bases with no gene match: 3. Details on this clone: No antigen is known for it.

The J gene is TRBJ2-3, the V gene TRBV27; 9 bases agree with TRBD2. The sequenced sample consisted of PBMCs. The receptor was derived from a woman between 45 and 65 years old in good health and CMV-seronegative. The CDR3 loop reads CASSLYGGGADTQYF. Written as DNA, the CDR3 is TGTGCCAGCAGTTTATATGGCGGGGGGGCAGATACGCAGTATTTT.